The 18 T cell receptor beta chains below were found in one sample sequenced in a study of type 1 regulatory T cells. TCRdb re-called the reads through MiXCR, storing one row per CDR3 protein. Of some 90,000 distinct CDR3 sequences in the sample, about 28% are singletons; the top ten hold approximately 2.2%. The sample consisted of CD4+ T cells, either the whole sample or a sorted fraction (not recorded which). The origin of the receptors is a human donor in good health.

Concerning this clonotype: A much larger clone differs from this one at a single base, so this may be a read error. J is TRBJ2-1 and V is TRBV24-1, with D possibly matching TRBD2 (6 bases). Germline V lookup: CDR1 KGHDR, CDR2 SFDVKD. The germline V and J ends were trimmed by 0 bases and 4 bases, with 12 bases remaining between them. The CDR3 is 16 amino acids. CDR3 in DNA: TGTGCCACCAGTGATTTGTGGGTAGGAGGGTACAATGAGCAGTTCTTC. This gives the protein CATSDLWVGGYNEQFF.

This rearrangement joins TRBV4-1 to TRBJ2-5; 7 nucleotides align to TRBD1. V dropped 0 bases and J dropped 2; count of bases not matched to a gene: 9. CDR1 is MGHRA and CDR2 is YSYEKL in the germline V gene. This CDR3 region has 17 residues. The CDR3 region has the DNA TGCGCCAGCAGCCAAGAAATAAAGGACAGGCGACAAGAGACCCAGTACTTC. This codes for CASSQEIKDRRQETQYF.

V is TRBV25-1 and J is TRBJ1-5; D might be TRBD1 (5 bases). Germline V lookup: CDR1 MGHDK, CDR2 SYGVNS. The CDR3 has 15 residues. Trimming took 4 bases from V and 0 from J, leaving 10 bases between them. CDR3 loop: CASSGGEYSNQPQHF. In nucleotides, the CDR3 is TGTGCCAGCAGTGGGGGGGAGTATAGCAATCAGCCCCAGCATTTT.

This clonotype has just a few counts. The rearrangement uses TRBV7-2 and TRBJ2-3, with 14 bases aligning to TRBD2. V shed 5 bases, J shed 1 base, and the junction held 8 bases outside the gene matches. The CDR3 spans 18 residues. CDR1 SGHTA and CDR2 FQGNSA come from the germline V gene. Here the CDR3 reads CASSIPGLAGAGTDTQYF. In nucleotides, the CDR3 is TGTGCCAGCAGCATACCGGGACTAGCGGGAGCTGGCACAGATACGCAGTATTTT.

The J gene is TRBJ2-5, the V gene TRBV5-1; perhaps TRBD1 as D (6 bases). The CDR3 loop spans 12 amino acids. V lost 4 bases and J 7 bases, leaving 11 bases between the germline ends. Germline lookup yields CDR1 SGHRS and CDR2 YFSETQ. CDR3 bases: TGCGCCAGCAGCCTTGGGGACACGACCCAGTACTTC. Amino acids: CASSLGDTTQYF.

The CDR3 coding sequence is TGTGCCAGTAGCCTATCGGTTGAGACTAGCGGACGTAACATTCAGTACTTC. It yields the protein CASSLSVETSGRNIQYF. The chain couples TRBV19 to TRBJ2-4; 9 nucleotides match TRBD2. After removal of 6 bases from V and 7 bases from J, the junction contained 16 bases not matched to a gene. Germline V gene lookup returns CDR1 LNHDA and CDR2 SQIVND (reference sequence). The CDR3 length is 17 residues.

The chain has TRBV29-1 and TRBJ2-3; tentative D call: TRBD2 (6 bases). This CDR3 is built from 14 residues. The germline V and J ends were trimmed by 3 bases and 2 bases, with 12 bases remaining between them. Germline-derived CDR1 and CDR2 are SQVTM and ANQGSEA. The CDR3 sequence is CSVDRGAYTDTQYF. CDR3 DNA: TGCAGCGTTGACCGCGGGGCCTACACAGATACGCAGTATTTT.

A few counts support this clonotype. The chain recombines TRBV21-1 with TRBJ2-7; TRBD2 is the table's D call, not checked against the DNA. TRBV21-1 is flagged as a pseudogene. The CDR3 is made up of 15 amino acids. The CDR3 here is CASSPRLAGAHEQYF. CDR3 DNA sequence: TGTGCCAGCAGCCCCCGCCTAGCGGGAGCGCACGAGCAGTACTTC.

This clonotype turned up a few times. The chain uses TRBV24-1 and TRBJ1-5, with TRBD1 identical over 7 bases. Looked up from germline, CDR1 is KGHDR and CDR2 is SFDVKD. Trimming took 5 bases from V and 1 from J; bases not matched to a gene: 1. The CDR3 has 14 amino acids. CDR3 residues: CATSVQGSNQPQHF. CDR3 bases: TGTGCCACCAGTGTACAGGGGAGCAATCAGCCCCAGCATTTT.

This chain uses TRBV18 with TRBJ2-7; TRBD2 aligns across 7 bases. Germline V gene sequence: CDR1 KGHSH, CDR2 LQKENI. This CDR3 is 14 amino acids long. Trimming at V came to 6 bases and at J to 6 bases, leaving 11 bases not matched to a gene. The CDR3 is CASSSAGLTVEQYF. Here the CDR3 DNA reads TGTGCCAGCTCTTCGGCGGGACTAACCGTCGAGCAGTACTTC.

This chain connects TRBV12-3 or TRBV12-4 to TRBJ1-2; unclear D gene. The CDR3 totals 15 residues. Trimming pared 6 bases from V and 4 bases from J, leaving 18 bases between. CDR3 in amino acids: CASRQTAPLGYGYTF. CDR3 nucleotides: TGTGCCAGCAGACAAACTGCTCCCCTGGGCTATGGCTACACCTTC.

The V call is TRBV20-1, the J call TRBJ2-1; 11 bases are shared with TRBD2. Trimming removed 3 bases from V and 8 bases from J; junction bases left unmatched: 6. Germline V gives CDR1 DFQATT, CDR2 SNEGSKA (reference sequence). The CDR3 loop spans 14 amino acids. This chain's CDR3 is CSARGLAAIHEQFF. The DNA of the CDR3 is TGCAGTGCTAGGGGACTAGCGGCTATCCATGAGCAGTTCTTC.

A few counts support this clonotype. V gene TRBV9 combines with J gene TRBJ2-7, with 9 bases identical to TRBD2. With V trimmed by 0 bases and J by 7 bases, 8 bases remained unmatched. Germline V gene lookup returns CDR1 SGDLS and CDR2 YYNGEE. The CDR3 contains 15 residues. The CDR3 DNA reads as TGTGCCAGCAGCGTAGAGTTAGCGGGAGTCGGAGAGCAGTACTTC. Its protein product is CASSVELAGVGEQYF.

There are a few counts of this clonotype. The chain couples TRBV2 to TRBJ1-5; D is uncertain. V was clipped by 1 base and J by 6 bases, with 10 bases between them. This CDR3 has 14 amino acids. Looked up from germline, CDR1 is SNHLY and CDR2 is FYNNEI. As DNA, the CDR3 is TGTGCCAGCAGTGAAGGCGGGTTTCGTCAGCCCCAGCATTTT. Amino acid sequence: CASSEGGFRQPQHF.

The chain carries TRBV5-1 and TRBJ2-7; no reliable D call. The V end was cut by 4 bases, the J end by 2 bases, with 10 bases between. The CDR3 contains 13 residues. Germline V gene lookup returns CDR1 SGHRS and CDR2 YFSETQ. For the CDR3, the DNA is TGCGCCAGCAGCGCGCACGGAACCTACGAGCAGTACTTC. Its translation is CASSAHGTYEQYF.

This clonotype was counted many times. The J gene is TRBJ2-6, the V gene TRBV3-1; no clear D gene. The CDR3 runs to 15 residues. V lost 2 bases to trimming and J lost 0 bases, with 5 bases between them. Germline V CDR1 and CDR2: LGHDT, YNNKEL (reference sequence). The DNA of the CDR3 is TGTGCCAGCAGCCAAATAGGCTCTGGGGCCAACGTCCTGACTTTC. Its translation: CASSQIGSGANVLTF.

J is TRBJ2-5 and V is TRBV3-1; 7 nucleotides agree with TRBD2. Germline V lookup: CDR1 LGHDT, CDR2 YNNKEL (reference sequence). CDR3 size: 15 residues. With V trimmed by 3 bases and J by 3 bases, 7 bases remained unmatched. The CDR3 region has the DNA TGTGCCAGCAGCCATACCGGGACTACGAAAGAGACCCAGTACTTC. This translates into CASSHTGTTKETQYF.

The gene calls are TRBV7-2 and TRBJ2-1; 7 bases fit TRBD2. The CDR3 is 15 residues long. Trimming took 2 bases from V and 8 from J; bases not matched to a gene: 9. Germline V CDR1 and CDR2: SGHTA, FQGNSA. This CDR3 is CASSLYRTRGDEQFF. CDR3 in DNA: TGTGCCAGCAGCTTATATAGGACTAGGGGCGATGAGCAGTTCTTC.